Presented here are 10 T cell receptor beta chains from one specimen sequenced in a study of shared clonotypes between healthy human individuals. CD45RO negativity and positive selection for CCR7 defined naive CD8 cells, a population that excluded terminally differentiated effector memory CD45RA+ cells. Measured with immunoSEQ multiplex PCR; TCRdb has only the in-frame clones, and not every one. The profile shows over 2,000,000 clones, 80% to 95% of them singletons. The sequencing input was naive CD8+ T cells from PBMCs. The receptors here all came from a man in his late teens or twenties in good health. Some clones in this sample may be carry-over from other donors' samples.

The chain has TRBV7-8 and TRBJ2-7, with 9 bases that match TRBD1. V was pared by 4 bases and J by 1 base, with 8 bases of the junction left unmatched. This CDR3 has 16 residues. Looked up from germline, CDR1 is SGHVS and CDR2 is FQNEAQ. CDR3 loop: CASSSNTGGDSYEQYF. Written as DNA, the CDR3 is TGTGCCAGCAGCTCAAACACAGGGGGCGATTCCTACGAGCAGTACTTC.

This rearrangement joins TRBV15 to TRBJ1-1; D unresolved. V was cut by 0 bases and J by 1 base, with 12 bases left in between. CDR1 and CDR2 (germline): LNHNV, YYDKDF (reference sequence). The CDR3 has 16 residues. CDR3 amino acids: CATSRDRPAPNTEAFF. CDR3 in DNA: TGTGCCACCAGCAGAGATCGACCAGCCCCGAACACTGAAGCTTTCTTT. Combining the CDR3 with reference TRBV15 and TRBJ1-1 gives the whole variable domain DAMVIQNPRYQVTQFGKPVTLSCSQTLNHNVMYWYQQKSSQAPKLLFHYYDKDFNNEADTPDNFQSRRPNTSFCFLDIRSPGLGDTAMYLCATSRDRPAPNTEAFFGQGTRLTVV.

Worth noting for this clone: The same CDR3 can be traced to other DNA sequences in this sample. The chain carries TRBV4-2 and TRBJ2-7, with 7 bases aligning to TRBD2. Germline values: CDR1 LGHNA, CDR2 YNFKEQ. CDR3 length equals 13 residues. V was clipped by 1 base and J by 3 bases; unmatched bases: 0. The CDR3 DNA reads as TGTGCCAGCAGCCAAGGGGGGGGCTACGAGCAGTACTTC. This codes for CASSQGGGYEQYF.

The chain is built from TRBV6-6 and TRBJ2-7, with TRBD2 identical over 7 bases. The CDR3 totals 13 residues. Germline values: CDR1 MNHNY, CDR2 SVGAGI (reference sequence). Trimming cost V 5 bases and J 5 bases; bases outside gene matches: 6. CDR3 nucleotides: TGTGCCAGCAGTCCGTTGGGAGGGCACGAGCAGTACTTC. Its translation is CASSPLGGHEQYF.

The J gene is TRBJ1-5, the V gene TRBV28; no definite D call. This CDR3 has 17 residues. Trimming removed 3 bases from V and 0 bases from J, with 15 bases in between. Per germline, CDR1 MDHEN and CDR2 SYDVKM. The CDR3 reads CASSLLPRAASNQPQHF. Here the CDR3 DNA reads TGTGCCAGCAGTTTGCTGCCCCGGGCAGCTAGCAATCAGCCCCAGCATTTT. Full variable domain (remainder filled in from reference TRBV28 and TRBJ1-5): DVKVTQSSRYLVKRTGEKVFLECVQDMDHENMFWYRQDPGLGLRLIYFSYDVKMKEKGDIPEGYSVSREKKERFSLILESASTNQTSMYLCASSLLPRAASNQPQHFGDGTRLSIL.

This rearrangement joins TRBV10-3 to TRBJ1-1; D is perhaps TRBD1 (6 bases). V was trimmed by 0 bases and J by 1 base, leaving 9 bases between them. The CDR3 covers 15 residues. From germline, CDR1 is ENHRY and CDR2 SYGVKD. The CDR3 DNA follows: TGTGCCATCAGTGAGTCAGGGGGTTGGAACACTGAAGCTTTCTTT. Encoded protein: CAISESGGWNTEAFF.

The genes are TRBV6-6 and TRBJ2-1; D not certain. The V end was cut by 2 bases, the J end by 8 bases, with 4 bases between. Germline CDR1 MNHNY, CDR2 SVGAGI (reference sequence). The CDR3 runs to 11 residues. The DNA for the CDR3 is TGTGCCAGCAGTTACCCCGATGAGCAGTTCTTC. It translates to CASSYPDEQFF.

Only a few counts were recorded for this clone. The chain recombines TRBV6-4 with TRBJ1-1; the D is unclear. Germline assignment: CDR1 MRHNA and CDR2 SNTAGT. V was cut by 4 bases and J by 3 bases, with 9 bases left in between. This CDR3 is built from 13 residues. The CDR3 nucleotides read TGTGCCAGCAGTGCCGGGGATTACACTGAAGCTTTCTTT. This codes for CASSAGDYTEAFF.

The V call is TRBV7-9, the J call TRBJ1-1, with D hard to call. The V end lost 5 bases, the J end lost 1 base, and 14 bases lay between the germline ends. CDR3 length: 15 residues. CDR1 SEHNR and CDR2 FQNEAQ come from the germline V gene (reference sequence). In DNA form, the CDR3 reads TGTGCCAGCAGCACCCCCCCGACGGGGAACACTGAAGCTTTCTTT. Protein sequence: CASSTPPTGNTEAFF.

This clone was picked up one time. The chain couples TRBV19 to TRBJ2-5, with 7 bases aligning to TRBD1. This CDR3 has 11 amino acids. Germline V CDR1 and CDR2: LNHDA, SQIVND (reference sequence). Trimming cost V 8 bases and J 5 bases; bases outside gene matches: 2. DNA for the CDR3: TGTGCCAGTTTGACAGGGGAGACCCAGTACTTC. This sequence encodes CASLTGETQYF.